Shown below are 7 T cell receptor beta chains from a single sample sequenced in a study of blood T cell repertoires in COVID-19. Sequencing was performed with immunoSEQ multiplex PCR; in TCRdb, only in-frame clones are kept and a portion is missing. The sample includes 77,000 or so clones, about four fifths seen only once; the top ten take over 25%. The source material was peripheral blood. The receptor source for this set is a woman over 75 with active or convalescent COVID-19.

The V and J genes are TRBV15 and TRBJ2-3; 12 bases are a match to TRBD2. The CDR3 loop spans 16 amino acids. With 3 bases clipped from V and 4 bases from J, the junction kept 5 bases outside the gene matches. In germline, CDR1 is LNHNV, CDR2 YYDKDF (reference sequence). The chain's CDR3 is CATSRRLAGAADTQYF. The CDR3 nucleotides read TGTGCCACCAGCAGGAGACTAGCGGGGGCCGCAGATACGCAGTATTTT.

J is TRBJ1-1 and V is TRBV5-6, with a weak D call TRBD1 (5 bases). Germline lookup yields CDR1 SGHDT and CDR2 YYEEEE. CDR3 length: 15 residues. V was pared by 0 bases and J by 2 bases, with 11 bases between. CDR3 in amino acids: CASSLETVSNTEAFF. The CDR3, as DNA: TGTGCCAGCAGCTTGGAGACAGTATCTAACACTGAAGCTTTCTTT.

The sample holds a few counts of this clone. The chain is built from TRBV20-1 and TRBJ1-1; no definite D call. Germline loops: CDR1 DFQATT, CDR2 SNEGSKA (reference sequence). Trimming took 3 bases from V and 5 from J, leaving 10 bases between them. This CDR3 contains 12 residues. The CDR3 reads CSASSGVTEAFF. The CDR3 region has the DNA TGCAGTGCTAGTAGCGGAGTGACTGAAGCTTTCTTT.

The V and J genes are TRBV7-9 and TRBJ2-7, with 12 bases identical to TRBD1. This CDR3 is built from 16 residues. CDR1 SEHNR and CDR2 FQNEAQ come from the germline V gene (reference sequence). V was pared by 1 base and J by 5 bases, with 6 bases of the junction left unmatched. CDR3: CASSLDLGTGGNEQYF. The CDR3 bases are TGTGCCAGCAGCTTAGACCTTGGGACAGGGGGCAACGAGCAGTACTTC.

The chain uses TRBV3-1 (or the pseudogene TRBV3-2) and TRBJ2-2, with D possibly matching TRBD1 (6 bases). The germline gives CDR1 LGHDT, CDR2 YNNKEL (reference sequence). V lost 0 bases and J 5 bases, leaving 19 bases between the germline ends. The CDR3 runs to 18 residues. CDR3 coding DNA: TGTGCCAGCAGCCAAGAAGGTCGCGGCAGGGGCAGGACCGGGGAGCTGTTTTTT. Translation: CASSQEGRGRGRTGELFF.

V is TRBV4-1 and J is TRBJ2-1; TRBD1 is a possible D gene (7 bases). The CDR3 has 16 residues. With 5 bases removed from V and 8 bases from J, the gap between germline ends came to 22 bases. The germline gives CDR1 MGHRA, CDR2 YSYEKL. The CDR3, as DNA: TGCGCCAGCAGCTCCCCCCGGGGACAGCCGGGGGATGAGCAGTTCTTC. Its protein product is CASSSPRGQPGDEQFF.

The rearrangement joins TRBV19 to TRBJ1-5; 8 bases are a match to TRBD1. Germline V CDR1 and CDR2: LNHDA, SQIVND (reference sequence). Germline trimming cut 6 bases from V and 5 bases from J; bases unmatched to any gene: 6. The CDR3 extends over 14 amino acids. DNA of the CDR3: TGTGCCAGTAGCGCAGGGGGCGAGGATCAGCCCCAGCATTTT. Translation: CASSAGGEDQPQHF. The full variable domain, completed using reference TRBV19 and TRBJ1-5, is DGGITQSPKYLFRKEGQNVTLSCEQNLNHDAMYWYRQDPGQGLRLIYYSQIVNDFQKGDIAEGYSVSREKKESFPLTVTSAQKNPTAFYLCASSAGGEDQPQHFGDGTRLSIL.